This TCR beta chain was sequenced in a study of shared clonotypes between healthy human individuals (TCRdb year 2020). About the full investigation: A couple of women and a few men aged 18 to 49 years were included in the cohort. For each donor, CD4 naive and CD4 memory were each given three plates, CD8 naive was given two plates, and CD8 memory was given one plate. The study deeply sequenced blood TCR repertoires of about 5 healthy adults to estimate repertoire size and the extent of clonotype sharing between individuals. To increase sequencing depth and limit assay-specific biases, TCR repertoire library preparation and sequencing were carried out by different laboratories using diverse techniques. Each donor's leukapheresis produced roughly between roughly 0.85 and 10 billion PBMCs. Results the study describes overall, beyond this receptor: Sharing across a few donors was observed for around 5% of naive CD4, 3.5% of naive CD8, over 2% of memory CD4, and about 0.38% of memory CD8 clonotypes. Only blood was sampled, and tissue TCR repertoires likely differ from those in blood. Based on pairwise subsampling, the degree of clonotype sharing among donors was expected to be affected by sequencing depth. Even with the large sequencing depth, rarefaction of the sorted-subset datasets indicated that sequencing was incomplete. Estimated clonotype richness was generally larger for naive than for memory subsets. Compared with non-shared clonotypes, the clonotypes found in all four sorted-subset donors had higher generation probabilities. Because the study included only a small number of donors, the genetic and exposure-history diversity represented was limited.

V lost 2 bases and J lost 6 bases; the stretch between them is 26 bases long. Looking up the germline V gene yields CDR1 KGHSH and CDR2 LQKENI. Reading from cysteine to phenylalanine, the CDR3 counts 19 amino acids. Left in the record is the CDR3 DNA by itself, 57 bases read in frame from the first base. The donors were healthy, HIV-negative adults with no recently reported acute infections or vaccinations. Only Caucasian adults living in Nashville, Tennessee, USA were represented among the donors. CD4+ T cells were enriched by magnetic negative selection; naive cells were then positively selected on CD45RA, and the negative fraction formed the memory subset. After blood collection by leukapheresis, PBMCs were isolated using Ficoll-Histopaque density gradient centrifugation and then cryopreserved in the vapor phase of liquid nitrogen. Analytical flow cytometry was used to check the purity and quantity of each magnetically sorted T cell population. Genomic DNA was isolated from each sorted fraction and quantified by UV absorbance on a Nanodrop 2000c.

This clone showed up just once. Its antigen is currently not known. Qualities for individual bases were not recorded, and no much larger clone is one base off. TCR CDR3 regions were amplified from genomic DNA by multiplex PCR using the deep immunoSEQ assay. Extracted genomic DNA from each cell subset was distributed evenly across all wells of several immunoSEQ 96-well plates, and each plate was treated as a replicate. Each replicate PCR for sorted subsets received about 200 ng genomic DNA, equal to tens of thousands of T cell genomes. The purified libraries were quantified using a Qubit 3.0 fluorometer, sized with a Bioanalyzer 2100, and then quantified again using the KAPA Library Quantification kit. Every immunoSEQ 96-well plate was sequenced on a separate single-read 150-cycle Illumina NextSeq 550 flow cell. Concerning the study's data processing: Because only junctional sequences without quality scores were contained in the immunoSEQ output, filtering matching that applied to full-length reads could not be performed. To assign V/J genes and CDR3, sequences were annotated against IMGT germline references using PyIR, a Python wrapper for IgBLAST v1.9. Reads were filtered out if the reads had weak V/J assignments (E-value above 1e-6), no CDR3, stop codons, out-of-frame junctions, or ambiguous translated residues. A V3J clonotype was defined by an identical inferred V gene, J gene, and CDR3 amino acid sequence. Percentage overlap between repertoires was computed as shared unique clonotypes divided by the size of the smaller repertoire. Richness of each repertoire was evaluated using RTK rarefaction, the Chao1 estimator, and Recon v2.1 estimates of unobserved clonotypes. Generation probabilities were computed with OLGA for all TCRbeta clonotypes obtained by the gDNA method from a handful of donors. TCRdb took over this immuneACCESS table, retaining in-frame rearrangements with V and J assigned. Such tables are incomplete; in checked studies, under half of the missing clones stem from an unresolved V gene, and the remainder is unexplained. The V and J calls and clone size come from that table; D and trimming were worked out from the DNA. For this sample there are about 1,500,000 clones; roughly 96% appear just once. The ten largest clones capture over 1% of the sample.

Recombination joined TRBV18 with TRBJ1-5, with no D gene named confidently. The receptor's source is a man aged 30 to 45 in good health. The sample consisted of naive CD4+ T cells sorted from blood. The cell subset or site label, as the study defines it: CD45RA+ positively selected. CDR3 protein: CASSPFEWKAGLRSQPQHF. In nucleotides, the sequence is TGTGCCAGCTCACCATTCGAGTGGAAGGCGGGCTTAAGAAGTCAGCCCCAGCATTTT.